The following is a T cell receptor (beta chain) sequence with its context. This entry is derived from a study of blood T cell repertoires in COVID-19. Turning to the study itself: Italy, Spain and the United States were the sources of the convalescent and acute COVID-19 samples. T cells, B-cell-depleted T cells, or PBMCs supplied cDNA or gDNA.

In the authors' methods: By means of reference gene primer amplification, nucleated cell counts were estimated. Here immunoSEQ multiplex PCR was the method, and the copy in TCRdb shows in-frame clones only, minus some. That table furnishes V, J and clone size, whereas the DNA furnished D and trimming. This sample has some 70,000 clones, with approximately 92% found just once. The sequence came from a man aged 50-59 years with acute or convalescent COVID-19. Sequences were obtained from peripheral blood.

CDR3 bases: TGTGCCAGCAGTGAAGCGGGAGTTGCCAATGAGCAGTTCTTC. Residues: CASSEAGVANEQFF. The chain uses TRBV25-1 and TRBJ2-1; TRBD2 matches at 7 bases. Germline V gives CDR1 MGHDK, CDR2 SYGVNS. V dropped 2 bases and J dropped 6; count of bases not matched to a gene: 4. This CDR3 has 14 residues. Looking up the rest from reference TRBV25-1 and TRBJ2-1 gives the full variable domain: EADIYQTPRYLVIGTGKKITLECSQTMGHDKMYWYQQDPGMELHLIHYSYGVNSTEKGDLSSESTVSRIRTEHFPLTLESARPSHTSQYLCASSEAGVANEQFFGPGTRLTVL.